This TCR beta chain is drawn from a study of shared clonotypes between healthy human individuals. Sequencing used immunoSEQ multiplex PCR; TCRdb keeps in-frame clones, though not all of them. The table includes just over 2,000,000 clones, 90% to 95% detected once. The V gene lost 0 bases and the J gene lost 5 bases, with 13 bases spanning the gap. CDR1 SEHNR and CDR2 FQNEAQ come from the germline V gene (reference sequence). The CDR3 loop spans 15 amino acids. Naive CD45RA+ and memory CD45RA-negative subsets were split from CD4+ cells. Concerning this clone itself: What it binds is unknown.

Regarding the study as a whole: The sampled material consisted only of blood, and tissue repertoires are likely to differ. Naive subsets typically showed greater estimated richness than memory subsets.

The sequence was obtained from a man aged 18 to 35 in good health. The J gene is TRBJ2-5, the V gene TRBV7-9, with D unresolved. Material: naive CD4+ T cells sorted from blood. Subset noted: CD45RA+ positively selected. For the CDR3, the DNA is TGTGCCAGCAGCTTAGCGATGCCCCGCCGTGAGACCCAGTACTTC. It is translated as CASSLAMPRRETQYF. Using reference TRBV7-9 and TRBJ2-5 for the parts outside the CDR3, the full variable domain is DTGVSQNPRHKITKRGQNVTFRCDPISEHNRLYWYRQTLGQGPEFLTYFQNEAQLEKSRLLSDRFSAERPKGSFSTLEIQRTEQGDSAMYLCASSLAMPRRETQYFGPGTRLLVL.